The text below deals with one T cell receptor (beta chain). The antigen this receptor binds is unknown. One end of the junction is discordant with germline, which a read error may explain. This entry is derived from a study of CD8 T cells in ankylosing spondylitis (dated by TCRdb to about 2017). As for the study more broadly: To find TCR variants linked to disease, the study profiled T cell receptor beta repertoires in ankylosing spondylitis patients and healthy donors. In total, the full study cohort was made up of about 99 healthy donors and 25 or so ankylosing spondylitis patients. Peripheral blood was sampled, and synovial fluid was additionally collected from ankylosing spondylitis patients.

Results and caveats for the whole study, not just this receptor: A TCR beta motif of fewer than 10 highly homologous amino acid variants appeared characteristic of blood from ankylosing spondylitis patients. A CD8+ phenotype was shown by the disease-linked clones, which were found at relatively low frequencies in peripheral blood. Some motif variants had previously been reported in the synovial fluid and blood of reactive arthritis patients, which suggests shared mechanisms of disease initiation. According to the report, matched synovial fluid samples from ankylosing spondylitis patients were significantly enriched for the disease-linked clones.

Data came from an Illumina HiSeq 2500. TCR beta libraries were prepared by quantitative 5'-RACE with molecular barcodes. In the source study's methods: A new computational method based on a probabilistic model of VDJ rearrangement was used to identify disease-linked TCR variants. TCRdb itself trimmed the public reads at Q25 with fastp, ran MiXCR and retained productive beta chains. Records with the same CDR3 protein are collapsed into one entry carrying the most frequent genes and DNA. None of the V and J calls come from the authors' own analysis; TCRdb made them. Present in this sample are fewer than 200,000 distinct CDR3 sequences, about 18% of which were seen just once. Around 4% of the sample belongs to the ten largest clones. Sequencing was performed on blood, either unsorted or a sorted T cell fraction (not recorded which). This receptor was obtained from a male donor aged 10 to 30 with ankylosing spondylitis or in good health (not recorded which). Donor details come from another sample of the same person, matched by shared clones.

In nucleotides, the sequence is TGCGCCAGCAGTGAGACATACCTCCTCTGGCGGTGGTTT. Translation gives CASSETYLLWRWF. The sequence is built from TRBV10-2 and TRBJ2-3, with an unclear D gene assignment. CDR1 and CDR2, looked up from the germline V gene, are WSHSY and SAAADI. The CDR3 runs 13 amino acids, cysteine and phenylalanine included. Only CDR3 DNA is held: 39 bases, read in frame from base 1.